This T cell receptor (beta chain) derives from a study of cytomegalovirus exposure and HLA in healthy donors. Regarding this clone: What it recognizes is unknown.

Findings and limits, study-wide: Reports state that TCR beta sequences accurately predicted most subjects' HLA-A and HLA-B alleles. A link between a missense DCLRE1C variant and TCR beta V- and J-gene trimming emerged from a later analysis.

There are 14 residues in the CDR3. Germline CDR1 and CDR2: SGHNT and YYREEE (reference sequence). With 9 bases removed from V and 2 bases from J, the gap between germline ends came to 17 bases. The PCR ran on 60 Vbeta and 13 Jbeta primers. This table comes from immunoSEQ multiplex PCR, and its TCRdb copy is limited to in-frame clones, with some not included. This table holds some 150,000 clones, roughly four fifths found once. The sequencing sample was made of PBMCs. The rearrangement joins TRBV5-4 to TRBJ1-1, with D uncertain. This TCR was recovered from a human donor in good health. Here the CDR3 reads CATWTDFVNTEAFF. The CDR3 bases are TGTGCCACCTGGACTGACTTCGTAAACACTGAAGCTTTCTTT.